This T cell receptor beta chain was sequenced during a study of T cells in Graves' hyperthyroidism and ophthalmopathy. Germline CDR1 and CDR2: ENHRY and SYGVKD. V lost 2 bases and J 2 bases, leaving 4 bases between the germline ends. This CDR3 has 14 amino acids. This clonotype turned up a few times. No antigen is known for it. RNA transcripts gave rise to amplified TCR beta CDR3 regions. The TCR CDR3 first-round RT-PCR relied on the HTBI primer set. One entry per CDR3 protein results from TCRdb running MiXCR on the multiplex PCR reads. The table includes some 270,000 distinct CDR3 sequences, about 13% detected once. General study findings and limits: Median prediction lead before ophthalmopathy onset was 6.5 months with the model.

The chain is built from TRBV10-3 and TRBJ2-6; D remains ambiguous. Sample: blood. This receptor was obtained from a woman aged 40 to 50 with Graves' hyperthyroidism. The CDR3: CAISETTGANVLTF. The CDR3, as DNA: TGTGCCATCAGTGAGACGACTGGGGCCAACGTCCTGACTTTC.